The clone carrying this T cell receptor beta chain was counted between two and nine times. Its antigen is undetermined. This entry belongs to a study of T cells in localized non-small cell lung cancer. Findings and caveats of the study: Tumor trailed uninvolved adjacent lung in T cell clonality, which peaked there. Only one tumor region was sequenced, so heterogeneity remains possible. Blood T cell density predicted longer survival; adjacent-lung clonality, shorter. For the top 100 tumor clones, a median about 62 also appeared in adjacent lung.

V was trimmed by 3 bases and J by 5 bases, leaving 14 bases between them. This CDR3 is 15 amino acids long. CDR1 is MNHEY, CDR2 SMNVEV, per germline (reference sequence). Profiled with immunoSEQ multiplex PCR; TCRdb holds only in-frame clones, not every one. The sample yields approximately 28,000 clones, roughly 80% seen once. J is TRBJ1-5 and V is TRBV27; D perhaps matches TRBD1 (6 bases). This specimen was peripheral blood mononuclear cells, taken before any cancer treatment. This TCR was recovered from a man aged 35 to 69 with stage III lung adenocarcinoma. The CDR3 nucleotides are TGTGCCAGCAGTTTTGGGGGGCTTAGGGATCAGCCCCAGCATTTT. Residues: CASSFGGLRDQPQHF.